Following are 20 T cell receptor beta chains from one sample sequenced in a study of blood T cells in healthy people across ages. Using a J-beta primer mix together with a sample-barcoded 5' primer, a second PCR was run for roughly 7 to 11 cycles. TCRdb used MiXCR to reprocess the 5' RACE reads, holding one entry per CDR3 protein. There are fewer than 700,000 distinct CDR3 sequences in the sample; 45% to 55% occur only once, and 20% to 25% lies in the top ten. Sequenced material: blood. Receptors originate from an elderly man in good health.

In this sample, this clonotype turned up a few times. This chain links TRBV28 with TRBJ2-3; TRBD2 agrees at 11 bases. In germline, CDR1 is MDHEN, CDR2 SYDVKM. V was pared by 6 bases and J by 4 bases, with 9 bases of the junction left unmatched. The CDR3 runs to 16 residues. The DNA for the CDR3 is TGTGCCAGCAGGGGGTCTACTAGCGGGAGTTCAGATACGCAGTATTTT. Amino acids: CASRGSTSGSSDTQYF. The variable domain in full, completed from reference TRBV28 and TRBJ2-3, reads DVKVTQSSRYLVKRTGEKVFLECVQDMDHENMFWYRQDPGLGLRLIYFSYDVKMKEKGDIPEGYSVSREKKERFSLILESASTNQTSMYLCASRGSTSGSSDTQYFGPGTRLTVL.

This clonotype was counted once. CDR3 loop: CASSQATSRGYYGYTF. Here the CDR3 DNA reads TGTGCCAGCAGCCAAGCAACCTCCAGGGGGTACTATGGCTACACCTTC. The chain combines TRBV7-2 with TRBJ1-2, with 7 positions matching TRBD1. CDR1 and CDR2 (germline): SGHTA, FQGNSA. The CDR3 sequence is 16 residues long. The V gene end was trimmed by 5 bases and the J gene end by 3 bases; junction bases not matched to a gene: 12.

This clonotype is a singleton in its sample. V gene TRBV4-3 combines with J gene TRBJ2-7, with TRBD1 matching 7 bases. The J call may be in error: the DNA end matches TRBJ2-5 better. Germline CDR1 and CDR2: LGHNA and YSLEER. The CDR3 consists of 15 residues. Here the CDR3 reads CASSQHRDSQETQYF. Here the CDR3 DNA reads TGCGCCAGCAGCCAACACCGGGACAGCCAAGAGACCCAGTACTTC.

The chain joins TRBV5-1 to TRBJ2-7, with 10 positions matching TRBD2. The J call may be mistaken, given a closer DNA end match to TRBJ2-4. The CDR3 spans 17 residues. CDR1 and CDR2 from the germline V gene are SGHRS and YFSETQ. The CDR3 bases are TGCGCCAGCAGCCCGCGTGCTAGCGGGAGTCCGTTTTACATTCAGTACTTC. The encoded protein is CASSPRASGSPFYIQYF.

The CDR3 protein is CASSWTTQDTQYF. The DNA of the CDR3 is TGTGCCAGCAGCTGGACTACTCAAGATACGCAGTATTTT. V gene TRBV11-1 combines with J gene TRBJ2-3; possibly TRBD2 for D (6 bases). The CDR3 sequence is 13 residues long. Germline CDR1 and CDR2: SGHAT and FQDESV (reference sequence). The germline V and J ends were trimmed by 4 bases and 5 bases, with 10 bases remaining between them.

This chain links TRBV7-2 with TRBJ2-1, with TRBD2 as a possible D gene (6 bases). V gave up 3 bases and J gave up 12 bases, with 18 bases separating them. Germline V gives CDR1 SGHTA, CDR2 FQGNSA. This CDR3 is 14 amino acids long. This CDR3 is CASSFSGTPVSQFF. As DNA, the CDR3 is TGTGCCAGCAGCTTCTCCGGGACTCCGGTCTCGCAGTTCTTC.

V usage is TRBV20-1 and J usage is TRBJ2-6; D gene uncertain. Germline CDR1 DFQATT, CDR2 SNEGSKA (reference sequence). This CDR3 is 13 amino acids long. V lost 3 bases and J 4 bases, leaving 7 bases between the germline ends. For the CDR3, the DNA is TGCAGTGCTAGTTTGAGCGGGGCCAACGTCCTGACTTTC. This gives the protein CSASLSGANVLTF.

This clonotype was observed a single time. The rearrangement links TRBV7-9 to TRBJ1-1; D not resolved. The CDR3 consists of 16 residues. CDR1 and CDR2 from the germline V gene are SEHNR and FQNEAQ (reference sequence). Trimming took off 4 bases at V and 3 bases at J, with 18 bases between the two ends. The CDR3 nucleotides are TGTGCCAGCAGCTCAAAAACGGGCAGGTTGGACACTGAAGCTTTCTTT. This sequence encodes CASSSKTGRLDTEAFF.

Concerning this clonotype itself: A read error may produce the germline difference seen at one junction end. This chain connects TRBV29-1 to TRBJ2-3; TRBD2 aligns across 9 bases. Germline assignment: CDR1 SQVTM and CDR2 ANQGSEA. The CDR3 is made up of 16 amino acids. The CDR3 region has the DNA TGCAGCGTTTCCTTTAAGCGGGAGGTAGGCACAGATACGGAGTATTTT. This translates into CSVSFKREVGTDTEYF.

This clonotype was detected only a few times. V is TRBV7-2 and J is TRBJ2-4; 9 bases are shared with TRBD1. The CDR3 sequence is 15 residues long. Per germline, CDR1 SGHTA and CDR2 FQGNSA. With V trimmed by 1 base and J by 5 bases, 3 bases remained unmatched. CDR3 sequence reads: CASSLGGTGQNIQYF. The CDR3 DNA sequence: TGTGCCAGCAGCTTAGGAGGGACAGGGCAAAACATTCAGTACTTC.

The chain links TRBV4-1 to TRBJ2-7; D might be TRBD2 (6 bases). CDR3 size: 19 residues. V lost 0 bases and J 1 base, leaving 22 bases between the germline ends. The germline CDR1 and CDR2 sequences are MGHRA and YSYEKL. The CDR3 is CASSQDESGRTPGSYEQYF. Written as DNA, the CDR3 is TGCGCCAGCAGCCAAGATGAATCGGGGAGGACTCCTGGGTCCTACGAGCAGTACTTC.

Only a few counts were recorded for this clonotype. The chain is built from TRBV9 and TRBJ2-1; 7 bases align to TRBD2. Germline CDR1 SGDLS, CDR2 YYNGEE. J gave up 5 bases and V 0 bases, and 5 bases lay outside the gene matches. This CDR3 spans 15 amino acids. CDR3 nucleotides: TGTGCCAGCAGCGTAGACTGGCTAGCGGACAATGAGCAGTTCTTC. It yields the protein CASSVDWLADNEQFF.

This clonotype has only a few counts. The chain carries TRBV4-3 and TRBJ2-4; TRBD1 is a possible D gene (5 bases). Trimming took off 6 bases at V and 3 bases at J, with 15 bases between the two ends. The CDR3 loop spans 15 amino acids. Germline V CDR1 and CDR2: LGHNA, YSLEER. The CDR3 spells CASSQTDSFKNIQYF. The CDR3 region has the DNA TGCGCCAGCAGTCAAACTGACAGCTTCAAAAACATTCAGTACTTC.

The V and J genes are TRBV21-1 and TRBJ2-7; TRBD1 is the table's D call and was not checked against the DNA. TRBV21-1 is deemed a pseudogene. There are 16 residues in the CDR3. The CDR3 nucleotides read TGTGCCAGCAGTATCTCCGGGACAGGGGCAACCTACGAGCAGTACTTC. Protein: CASSISGTGATYEQYF.

This clonotype is a singleton in its sample. J is TRBJ2-3 and V is TRBV6-5; 9 nucleotides align to TRBD2. Trimming took 0 bases from V and 2 from J; bases not matched to a gene: 6. The CDR3 has 17 amino acids. Germline V lookup: CDR1 MNHEY, CDR2 SVGAGI. The CDR3 loop reads CASSYSGQRGATDTQYF. The CDR3 bases are TGTGCCAGCAGTTACTCGGGCCAGCGGGGGGCCACAGATACGCAGTATTTT.

The V and J genes are TRBV28 and TRBJ2-1; possible D gene TRBD1, 5 bases. The CDR3 has 15 residues. Trimming removed 7 bases at V and 3 bases at J, with 16 bases between. Germline V gene lookup returns CDR1 MDHEN and CDR2 SYDVKM. CDR3 sequence reads: CASISQGGIYNEQFF. CDR3 DNA: TGTGCCAGCATTAGTCAGGGCGGAATCTACAATGAGCAGTTCTTC.

This clonotype was picked up a small number of times. The chain joins TRBV2 to TRBJ2-7, with 8 bases identical to TRBD1. Germline V gene data show CDR1 as SNHLY and CDR2 as FYNNEI. The CDR3 is 14 residues long. V lost 11 bases, J lost 0 bases, and 9 bases stayed unmatched. DNA of the CDR3: TGTGCCGGTAACAGGGACAGGAGCTCCTACGAGCAGTACTTC. Protein sequence: CAGNRDRSSYEQYF.

As DNA, the CDR3 is TGCGCCAGCACCCACTGGGGGAAAGATACGCAGTATTTT. Protein: CASTHWGKDTQYF. The chain is built from TRBV5-1 and TRBJ2-3; D possibly uses TRBD1 or TRBD2 (5 bases each). With 6 bases removed from V and 5 bases from J, the gap between germline ends came to 13 bases. CDR1 SGHRS and CDR2 YFSETQ come from the germline V gene. CDR3 size: 13 residues.

About this clonotype itself: A much larger clone differs by one base, so this may be a read error. The V gene is TRBV12-3 or TRBV12-4, the J gene TRBJ2-1; D unclear. CDR3 length: 11 amino acids. Trimming stripped 6 bases from V and 10 bases from J, with 10 bases between. The CDR3 sequence: CASSLDGEQFF. CDR3 sequence (DNA): TGTGCCAGCAGCCTGGACGGGGAGCAGTTCTTC.

This chain uses TRBV7-2 with TRBJ2-4; D is perhaps TRBD2 (6 bases). V gave up 2 bases and J gave up 4 bases, with 21 bases separating them. Germline V CDR1 and CDR2: SGHTA, FQGNSA. This CDR3 spans 18 amino acids. The CDR3 reads CASSLSASGAVVKNIQYF. In DNA form, the CDR3 reads TGTGCCAGCAGCTTATCGGCATCGGGAGCCGTTGTAAAAAACATTCAGTACTTC.